This T cell receptor beta chain was found in a study of T cell responses to AZD1222 COVID-19 vaccine. General study findings and limits: Spike-specific TCR breadth and depth grew following two AZD1222 doses. Vaccine-associated CD4 TCRs spanned spike, dominant at 160-218 and 743-854. Seropositive at baseline were only six or seven AZD1222 recipients. Clonal diversity was possibly underestimated, and the donors were mostly white British, with more females.

The V gene's germline CDR1 is ENHRY and CDR2 SYGVKD. V lost 2 bases, J lost 5 bases, and 15 bases lay in between. This CDR3 is 15 amino acids long. Produced via immunoSEQ multiplex PCR; TCRdb's table is partial and in-frame only. The sample consists of about 120,000 clones, approximately 83% of them appearing once. In regard to this clone: Its specificity is not known.

The sequence was obtained from an adult in good health. The chain recombines TRBV10-3 with TRBJ1-1, with TRBD1 as a possible D gene (6 bases). This material consisted of peripheral blood, taken on day 0 of MenACWY control vaccination. This CDR3 is CAISEQMQQGTEAFF. In DNA, the CDR3 is TGTGCCATCAGTGAGCAGATGCAACAGGGTACTGAAGCTTTCTTT.